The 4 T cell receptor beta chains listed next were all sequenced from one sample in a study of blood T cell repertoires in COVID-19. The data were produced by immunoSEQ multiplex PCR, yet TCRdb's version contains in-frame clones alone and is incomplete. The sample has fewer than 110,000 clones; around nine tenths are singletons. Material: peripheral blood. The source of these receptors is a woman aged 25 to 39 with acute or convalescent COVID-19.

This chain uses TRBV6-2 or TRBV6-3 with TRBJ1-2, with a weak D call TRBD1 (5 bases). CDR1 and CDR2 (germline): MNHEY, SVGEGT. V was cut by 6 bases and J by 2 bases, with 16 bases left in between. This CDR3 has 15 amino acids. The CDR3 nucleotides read TGTGCCAGCAGCCGACGAGAACAGGAAAACTATGGCTACACCTTC. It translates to CASSRREQENYGYTF.

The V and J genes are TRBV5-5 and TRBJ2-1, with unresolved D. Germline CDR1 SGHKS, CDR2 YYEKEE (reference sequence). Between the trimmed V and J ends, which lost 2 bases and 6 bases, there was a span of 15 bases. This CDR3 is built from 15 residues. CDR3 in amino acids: CASSFGSSGRNEQFF. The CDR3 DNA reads TGTGCCAGCAGCTTTGGTTCTTCGGGTCGCAATGAGCAGTTCTTC.

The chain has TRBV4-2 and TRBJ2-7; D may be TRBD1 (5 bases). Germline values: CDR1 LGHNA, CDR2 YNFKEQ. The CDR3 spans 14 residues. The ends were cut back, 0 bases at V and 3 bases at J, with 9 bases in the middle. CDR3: CASSQEQGSYEQYF. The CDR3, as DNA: TGTGCCAGCAGCCAAGAGCAGGGTAGCTACGAGCAGTACTTC.

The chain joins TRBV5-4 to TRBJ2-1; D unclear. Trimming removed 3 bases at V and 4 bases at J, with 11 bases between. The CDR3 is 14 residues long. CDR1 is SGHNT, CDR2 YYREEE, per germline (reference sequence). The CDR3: CASSSPRSYNEQFF. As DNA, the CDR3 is TGTGCCAGCAGCTCTCCGAGATCTTACAATGAGCAGTTCTTC.